The present TCR beta chain was sequenced within a study of naive and memory T cell subsets. Two oligonucleotides, mixed equimolar, formed the beta constant-region primer covering TRBC1 and TRBC2. TCRdb analysed the UMI-ligation and nested PCR reads with MiXCR anew, one entry per CDR3 protein. Here the sample spans 77,000 or so distinct CDR3 sequences, around 13% being singletons. V dropped 2 bases and J dropped 6; count of bases not matched to a gene: 6. Per the germline V gene, CDR1 is KGHDR and CDR2 is SFDVKD. This CDR3 is 15 amino acids long. The receptor was derived from a human donor in good health. Sequenced input: central memory CD4+ T cells from blood. This chain connects TRBV24-1 to TRBJ2-5, with 9 bases fitting TRBD2. The DNA of the CDR3 is TGTGCCACCAGTGATTCCCTTAGCGGGAGAAAGACCCAGTACTTC. Its protein product is CATSDSLSGRKTQYF.